These T cell receptor beta chains were read from a single sample in a study of T cell responses to AZD1222 COVID-19 vaccine. This table comes from immunoSEQ multiplex PCR, and its TCRdb copy is limited to in-frame clones, with some not included. The table has 140,000 to 150,000 clones, around 92% seen once. The source was peripheral blood, collected after recovery from COVID-19. These receptors were taken from an adult who had recovered from COVID-19. CDR3s leave out the opening cysteine and the closing phenylalanine or tryptophan.

j_call v_call cdr3_aa
TRBJ1-2 TRBV5-4 ASSLDRGHQGGYT
TRBJ2-1 TRBV7-9 ASSRTSGRFSYNEQF
TRBJ1-1 TRBV28 ASSLVREAF
TRBJ1-5 TRBV28 ASRLGQGANQPQH
TRBJ2-1 TRBV30 AWSYGDSTYNEQF
TRBJ1-5 TRBV7-9 ASSKTGPGVVDNQPQH
TRBJ2-1 TRBV5-1 ASTRQGIDEQF
TRBJ2-7 TRBV2 ASSAGTVDDEQY
TRBJ2-5 TRBV7-9 ASSLELAGVETQY
TRBJ2-1 TRBV28 ASSPRRVTLNEQF
TRBJ1-6 TRBV2 ASRYGQGNSPLH
TRBJ2-4 TRBV28 ASSSLGQYIKNIQY
TRBJ1-4 TRBV2 ASKERGNEKLF
TRBJ2-2 TRBV7-3 ASSLYTGELF
TRBJ1-5 TRBV2 ASSNWATNQPQH
TRBJ2-7 TRBV6-5 ASHSRDTYEQY
TRBJ1-3 TRBV5-1 ASSPGYQVWVPGNTIY
TRBJ1-6 TRBV7-9 ASSAAAGTMGSPLH
TRBJ2-7 TRBV30 AWRPLDREFEQY
TRBJ1-1 TRBV28 ASRNSLGTEAF
TRBJ2-3 TRBV11-2 ASSFGGPYSTDTQY
TRBJ2-1 TRBV28 ASSSGLAGGQVYNEQF
TRBJ2-1 TRBV11-3 ASSLEGQGLYNEQF
TRBJ1-5 TRBV6-2/TRBV6-3 ASSSPVRRGSNQPQH
TRBJ2-1 TRBV29-1 SVEDRGTFYDFNEQF
TRBJ2-7 TRBV28 ASSLGGSTSGFYEQY
TRBJ1-2 TRBV9 ASSARGDSEIYGYT
TRBJ1-4 TRBV27 ASSYSPATNEKLF
TRBJ2-3 TRBV29-1 SVIEDTQY
TRBJ2-2 TRBV5-5 ASSPENGELF
TRBJ2-4 TRBV27 ASSFGDRAIQY
TRBJ1-6 TRBV30 AWSRADLYNSPLH
TRBJ1-1 TRBV3-1/TRBV3-2 ASSRDRVTEAF
TRBJ1-2 TRBV19 ASSIDRDWSNYGYT
TRBJ2-3 TRBV28 ASSEFGDTQY
TRBJ1-6 TRBV6-5 ASSTAVGNSPLH
TRBJ2-7 TRBV11-2 ASSFAPSGAGAYEQY
TRBJ2-2 TRBV3-1/TRBV3-2 ASSQDSGELF
TRBJ2-3 TRBV19 ASSNPPGLDTQY
TRBJ2-5 TRBV19 ASSLQGSIQETQY
TRBJ2-1 TRBV24-1 ATSDSILAGGSNEQF
TRBJ2-7 TRBV6-4 ASSELQTGGVYEQY
TRBJ2-5 TRBV9 ASSAHETQY
TRBJ2-1 TRBV29-1 SVQTRLAYNEQF
TRBJ1-5 TRBV4-1 ASSQETTNQPQH